One sample yielded the 10 T cell receptor beta chains listed below, sequenced in a study of T cell responses to AZD1222 COVID-19 vaccine. TCRdb's copy holds only in-frame clones and misses some; the assay was immunoSEQ multiplex PCR. The data contain 85,000 or so clones, approximately 86% of them singletons. The material sequenced was peripheral blood, taken 28 days after the second AZD1222 dose. These receptors all come from an adult who received the AZD1222 COVID-19 vaccine.

The V gene is TRBV3-1 (or the pseudogene TRBV3-2), the J gene TRBJ2-3; D remains unclear. V was cut by 3 bases and J by 11 bases, with 12 bases left in between. The CDR3 length is 12 residues. In germline, CDR1 is LGHDT, CDR2 YNNKEL (reference sequence). CDR3 sequence: CASSQALGWQYF. Here the CDR3 DNA reads TGTGCCAGCAGCCAGGCACTGGGGTGGCAGTATTTT.

This chain joins TRBV7-9 and TRBJ2-7, with D unresolved. The V gene lost 2 bases and the J gene lost 1 base, with 9 bases spanning the gap. Germline V gene data show CDR1 as SEHNR and CDR2 as FQNEAQ (reference sequence). This CDR3 has 14 amino acids. The CDR3 DNA sequence: TGTGCCAGCAGCTTATCAGCTATGTCCTACGAGCAGTACTTC. It yields the protein CASSLSAMSYEQYF.

This sequence joins TRBV6-5 and TRBJ2-2; no firm D call. Trimming stripped 7 bases from V and 2 bases from J, with 14 bases between. Germline CDR1 and CDR2: MNHEY and SVGAGI. CDR3 length: 15 amino acids. DNA of the CDR3: TGTGCCAGCACCCCCGGGTCTATAAACACCGGGGAGCTGTTTTTT. Translating gives CASTPGSINTGELFF.

The chain uses TRBV18 and TRBJ2-2, with TRBD1 identical over 7 bases. Per the germline V gene, CDR1 is KGHSH and CDR2 is LQKENI. Trimming took 3 bases from V and 5 from J; bases not matched to a gene: 3. The CDR3 is 14 amino acids. CDR3 amino acids: CASSPAGGTGELFF. DNA of the CDR3: TGTGCCAGCTCACCCGCAGGGGGTACCGGGGAGCTGTTTTTT.

This clone was seen a single time. The V and J genes are TRBV7-8 and TRBJ2-2; tentative D call: TRBD1 (6 bases). Germline loops: CDR1 SGHVS, CDR2 FQNEAQ. This CDR3 contains 14 residues. V was cut by 7 bases and J by 5 bases, with 14 bases left in between. This CDR3 is CASTPWQGTGELFF. The CDR3 DNA reads TGTGCCAGCACCCCATGGCAGGGGACCGGGGAGCTGTTTTTT.

The chain employs TRBV5-4 and TRBJ2-5; a possible D gene is TRBD2 (5 bases). The germline V gene encodes CDR1 SGHNT and CDR2 YYREEE (reference sequence). The CDR3 loop spans 16 amino acids. The V end was cut by 0 bases, the J end by 0 bases, with 12 bases between. The CDR3 region is CASSLVPSGYQETQYF. CDR3 in DNA: TGTGCCAGCAGCTTGGTTCCCTCGGGGTACCAAGAGACCCAGTACTTC. Based on the CDR3 plus reference TRBV5-4 and TRBJ2-5, the full variable domain is ETGVTQSPTHLIKTRGQQVTLRCSSQSGHNTVSWYQQALGQGPQFIFQYYREEENGRGNFPPRFSGLQFPNYSSELNVNALELDDSALYLCASSLVPSGYQETQYFGPGTRLLVL.

This chain connects TRBV20-1 to TRBJ2-5; D not resolved. V was cut by 3 bases and J by 3 bases, with 17 bases left in between. The CDR3 runs to 15 residues. Germline V gene sequence: CDR1 DFQATT, CDR2 SNEGSKA (reference sequence). The CDR3 spells CSASRLGVAEETQYF. The CDR3 DNA reads TGCAGTGCTAGTAGGCTTGGGGTGGCGGAAGAGACCCAGTACTTC.

The CDR3, as DNA: TGTGCCAGCAACCCACCGGGACTAGCGAACAATGAGCAGTTCTTC. Translation: CASNPPGLANNEQFF. V gene TRBV5-4 combines with J gene TRBJ2-1, with 10 bases aligning to TRBD2. This CDR3 region has 15 residues. V was clipped by 6 bases and J by 5 bases; unmatched bases: 8. Germline V lookup: CDR1 SGHNT, CDR2 YYREEE (reference sequence).

The V call is TRBV2, the J call TRBJ1-4, with a weak D call TRBD1 (6 bases). Germline V CDR1 and CDR2: SNHLY, FYNNEI. This CDR3 region has 13 residues. Deletions cut 7 bases from V and 8 bases from J, with 14 bases between. The CDR3 bases are TGTGCCAGCACCCGGGGGGCAGGGGAAAAACTGTTTTTT. Translated, it gives CASTRGAGEKLFF.

In its sample, this clone was seen once. This chain connects TRBV5-1 to TRBJ2-7; TRBD1 might be the D (6 bases). Trimming cost V 5 bases and J 3 bases, with 15 bases left between them. The V gene's germline CDR1 is SGHRS and CDR2 YFSETQ. CDR3 length equals 14 residues. The CDR3 DNA reads as TGCGCCAGCAGGGCAAGGGACACGAACTACGAGCAGTACTTC. Translated: CASRARDTNYEQYF. The complete variable domain, with remaining parts taken from reference TRBV5-1 and TRBJ2-7, reads KAGVTQTPRYLIKTRGQQVTLSCSPISGHRSVSWYQQTPGQGLQFLFEYFSETQRNKGNFPGRFSGRQFSNSRSEMNVSTLELGDSALYLCASRARDTNYEQYFGPGTRLTVT.